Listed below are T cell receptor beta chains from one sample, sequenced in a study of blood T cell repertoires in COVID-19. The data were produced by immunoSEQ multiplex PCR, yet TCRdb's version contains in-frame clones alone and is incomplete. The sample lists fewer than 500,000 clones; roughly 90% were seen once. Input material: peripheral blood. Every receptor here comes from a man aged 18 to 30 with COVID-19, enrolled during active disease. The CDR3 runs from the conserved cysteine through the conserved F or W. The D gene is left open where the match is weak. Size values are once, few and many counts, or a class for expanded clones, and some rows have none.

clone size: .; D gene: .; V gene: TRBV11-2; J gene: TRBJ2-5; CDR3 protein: CASSFTRQETQYF; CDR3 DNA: TGTGCCAGCAGCTTCACCCGGCAAGAGACCCAGTACTTC
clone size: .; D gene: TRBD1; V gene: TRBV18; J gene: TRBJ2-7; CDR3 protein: CASSPSGQGREQYF; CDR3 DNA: TGTGCCAGCTCACCGTCGGGACAGGGGCGCGAGCAGTACTTC
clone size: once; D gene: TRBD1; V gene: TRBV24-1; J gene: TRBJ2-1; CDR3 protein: CATSRDRAYNEQFF; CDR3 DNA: TGTGCCACCAGCCGGGACAGGGCCTACAATGAGCAGTTCTTC
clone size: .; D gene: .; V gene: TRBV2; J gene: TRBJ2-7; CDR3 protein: CASSGTISYEQYF; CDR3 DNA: TGTGCCAGCAGTGGGACAATCTCCTACGAGCAGTACTTC
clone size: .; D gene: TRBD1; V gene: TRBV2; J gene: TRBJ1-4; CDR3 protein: CASSQGAQGMKLFF; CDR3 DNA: TGTGCCAGCAGTCAGGGGGCGCAAGGCATGAAACTGTTTTTT
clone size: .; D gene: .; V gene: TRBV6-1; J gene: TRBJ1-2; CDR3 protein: CASSEWSRRANGYTF; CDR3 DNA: TGTGCCAGCAGTGAGTGGTCCAGGAGGGCGAATGGCTACACCTTC
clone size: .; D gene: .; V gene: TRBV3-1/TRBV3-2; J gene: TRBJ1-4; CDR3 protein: CASSLLGGGGEKLFF; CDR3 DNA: TGTGCCAGCAGCCTCCTCGGGGGAGGGGGTGAAAAACTGTTTTTT
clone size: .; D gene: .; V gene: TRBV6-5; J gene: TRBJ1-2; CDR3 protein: CASSYWGGANNYGYTF; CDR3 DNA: TGTGCCAGCAGTTACTGGGGGGGGGCTAATAACTATGGCTACACCTTC
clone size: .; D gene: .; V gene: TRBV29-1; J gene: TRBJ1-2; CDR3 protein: CSVERGGGVRGYTF; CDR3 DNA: TGCAGCGTTGAACGAGGGGGTGGGGTTAGGGGCTACACCTTC
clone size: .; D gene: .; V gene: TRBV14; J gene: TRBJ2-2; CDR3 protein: CASSPPWGRVDTGELFF; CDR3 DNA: TGTGCCAGCAGCCCCCCTTGGGGCCGCGTGGACACCGGGGAGCTGTTTTTT
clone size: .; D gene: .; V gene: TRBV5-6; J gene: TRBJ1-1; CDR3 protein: CASSFLTGEAFF; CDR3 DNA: TGTGCCAGCAGCTTTTTGACAGGCGAAGCTTTCTTT
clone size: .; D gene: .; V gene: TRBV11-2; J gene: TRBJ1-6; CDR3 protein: CASSAEIRGSYNSPLHF; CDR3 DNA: TGTGCCAGCAGCGCTGAGATACGGGGTTCCTATAATTCACCCCTCCACTTT
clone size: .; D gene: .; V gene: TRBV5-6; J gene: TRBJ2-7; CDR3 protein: CASSSMGRPSYEQYF; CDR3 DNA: TGTGCCAGCAGCTCCATGGGCCGACCCTCTTACGAGCAGTACTTC
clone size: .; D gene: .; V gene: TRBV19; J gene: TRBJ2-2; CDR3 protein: CASSRSGYTGELFF; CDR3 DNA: TGTGCCAGTAGCCGATCCGGTTACACCGGGGAGCTGTTTTTT
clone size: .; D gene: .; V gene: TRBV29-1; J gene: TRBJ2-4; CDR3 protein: CSVGLDIQYF; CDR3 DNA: TGCAGCGTTGGACTCGACATTCAGTACTTC
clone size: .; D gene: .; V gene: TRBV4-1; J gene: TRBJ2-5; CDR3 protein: CASSQDGGGRKTQYF; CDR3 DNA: TGCGCCAGCAGCCAAGATGGAGGGGGCAGGAAGACCCAGTACTTC
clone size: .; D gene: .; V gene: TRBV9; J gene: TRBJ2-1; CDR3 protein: CASSVESQGRLYNEQFF; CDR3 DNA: TGTGCCAGCAGCGTAGAATCCCAGGGGCGGTTATACAATGAGCAGTTCTTC
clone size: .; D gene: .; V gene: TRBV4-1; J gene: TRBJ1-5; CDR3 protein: CASSQGSLRQPQHF; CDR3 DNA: TGCGCCAGCAGCCAAGGCTCCTTGCGTCAGCCCCAGCATTTT
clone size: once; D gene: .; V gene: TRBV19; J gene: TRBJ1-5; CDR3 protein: CASSWTPGLGSNQPQHF; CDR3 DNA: TGTGCCAGTAGCTGGACCCCAGGGCTGGGAAGCAATCAGCCCCAGCATTTT
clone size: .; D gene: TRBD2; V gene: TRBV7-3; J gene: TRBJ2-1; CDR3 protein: CASSLKTSGPTYNEQFF; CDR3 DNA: TGTGCCAGCAGCTTAAAGACTAGCGGACCTACTTACAATGAGCAGTTCTTC
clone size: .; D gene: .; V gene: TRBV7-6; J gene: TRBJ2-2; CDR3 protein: CASSLAFSGPGELFF; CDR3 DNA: TGTGCCAGCAGCTTAGCGTTTTCAGGGCCCGGGGAGCTGTTTTTT
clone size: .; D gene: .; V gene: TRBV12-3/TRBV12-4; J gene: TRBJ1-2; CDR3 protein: CASSLGGSGGYTF; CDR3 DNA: TGTGCCAGCAGTTTAGGAGGGAGCGGCGGCTACACCTTC
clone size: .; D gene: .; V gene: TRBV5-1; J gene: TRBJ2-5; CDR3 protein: CASGTESNRDMWQKTQYF; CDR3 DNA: TGCGCCAGCGGAACGGAATCCAACCGGGACATGTGGCAAAAGACCCAGTACTTC
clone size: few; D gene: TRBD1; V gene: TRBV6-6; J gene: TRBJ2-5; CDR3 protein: CASRWTGRETQYF; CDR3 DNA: TGTGCCAGCAGATGGACAGGGCGCGAGACCCAGTACTTC
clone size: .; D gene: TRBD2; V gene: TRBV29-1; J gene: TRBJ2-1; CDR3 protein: CSALTSPPSYNEQFF; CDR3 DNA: TGCAGCGCCCTGACTAGCCCTCCTTCCTACAATGAGCAGTTCTTC
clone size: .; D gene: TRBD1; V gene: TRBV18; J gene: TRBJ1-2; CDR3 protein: CASSATGSANYGYTF; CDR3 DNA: TGTGCCAGCTCAGCGACAGGGTCAGCTAACTATGGCTACACCTTC
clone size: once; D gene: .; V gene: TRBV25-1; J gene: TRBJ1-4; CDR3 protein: CASSVSRVGEKLFF; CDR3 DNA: TGTGCCAGCAGTGTTTCACGGGTCGGTGAAAAACTGTTTTTT
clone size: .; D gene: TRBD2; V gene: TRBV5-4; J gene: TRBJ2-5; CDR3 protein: CASSATSGRAGETQYF; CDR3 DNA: TGTGCCAGCAGCGCGACTAGCGGGAGGGCGGGAGAGACCCAGTACTTC
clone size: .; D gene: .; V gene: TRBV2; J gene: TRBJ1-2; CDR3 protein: CASETGSYGYTF; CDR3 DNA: TGTGCCAGTGAGACAGGAAGCTATGGCTACACCTTC
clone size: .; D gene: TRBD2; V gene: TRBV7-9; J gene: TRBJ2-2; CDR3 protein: CASSPWLADTGELFF; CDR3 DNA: TGTGCCAGCAGCCCTTGGCTAGCGGACACCGGGGAGCTGTTTTTT
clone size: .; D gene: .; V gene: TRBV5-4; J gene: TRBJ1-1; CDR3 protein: CASSPATGNTEAFF; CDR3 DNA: TGTGCCAGCAGCCCCGCGACGGGGAACACTGAAGCTTTCTTT
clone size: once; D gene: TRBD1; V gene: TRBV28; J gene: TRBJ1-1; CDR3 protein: CASNPSQGVNTEAFF; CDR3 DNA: TGTGCCAGCAACCCTTCCCAGGGGGTGAACACTGAAGCTTTCTTT
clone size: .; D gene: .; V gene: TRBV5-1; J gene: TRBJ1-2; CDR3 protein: CASSLEGGGGYTF; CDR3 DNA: TGCGCCAGCAGCTTGGAAGGAGGAGGTGGCTACACCTTC
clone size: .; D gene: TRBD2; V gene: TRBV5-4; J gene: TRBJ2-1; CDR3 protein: CASSWGLAGNNEQFF; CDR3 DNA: TGTGCCAGCAGCTGGGGACTAGCGGGGAACAATGAGCAGTTCTTC
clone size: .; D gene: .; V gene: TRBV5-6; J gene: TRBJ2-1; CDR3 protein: CASTSLGSSYNEQFF; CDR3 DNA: TGTGCCAGCACCTCATTAGGGAGCTCCTACAATGAGCAGTTCTTC
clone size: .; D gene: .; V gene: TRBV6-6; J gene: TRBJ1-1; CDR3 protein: CASSYTRAETEAFF; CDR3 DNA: TGTGCCAGCAGTTATACCAGGGCCGAGACTGAAGCTTTCTTT
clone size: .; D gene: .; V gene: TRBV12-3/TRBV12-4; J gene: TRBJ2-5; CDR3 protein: CASRLGIGETQYF; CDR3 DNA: TGTGCCAGCAGACTCGGGATTGGCGAGACCCAGTACTTC
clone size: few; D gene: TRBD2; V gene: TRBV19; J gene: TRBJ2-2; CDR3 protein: CASSSGTSVTGELFF; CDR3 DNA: TGTGCCAGTAGTTCCGGGACTAGCGTTACCGGGGAGCTGTTTTTT
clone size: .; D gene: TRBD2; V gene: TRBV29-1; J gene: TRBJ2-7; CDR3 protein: CSVGVRLAEPYEQYF; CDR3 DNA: TGCAGCGTTGGAGTGAGGCTAGCGGAACCCTACGAGCAGTACTTC
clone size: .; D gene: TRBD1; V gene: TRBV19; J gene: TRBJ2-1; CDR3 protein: CASRLGQLNEQFF; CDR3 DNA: TGTGCCAGTAGGCTGGGACAGCTCAATGAGCAGTTCTTC
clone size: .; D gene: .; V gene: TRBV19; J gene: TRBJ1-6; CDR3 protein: CASSISGRGPLHF; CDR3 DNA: TGTGCCAGTAGTATCTCAGGGAGGGGACCCCTCCACTTT
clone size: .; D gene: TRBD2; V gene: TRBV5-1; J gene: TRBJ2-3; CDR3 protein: CASSPVTSGDRTDTQYF; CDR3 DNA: TGCGCCAGCAGCCCCGTGACTAGCGGCGACCGCACAGATACGCAGTATTTT
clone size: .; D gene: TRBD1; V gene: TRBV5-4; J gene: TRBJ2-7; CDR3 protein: CASSSGTDAYEQYF; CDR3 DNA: TGTGCCAGCAGCTCAGGGACAGACGCCTACGAGCAGTACTTC
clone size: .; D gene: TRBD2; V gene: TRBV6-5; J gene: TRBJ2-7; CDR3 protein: CASRTLADEQYF; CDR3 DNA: TGTGCCAGCAGGACACTAGCGGACGAGCAGTACTTC
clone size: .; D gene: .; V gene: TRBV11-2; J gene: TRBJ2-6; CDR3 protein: CASSPRADRINSGANVLTF; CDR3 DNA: TGTGCCAGCAGCCCCCGAGCCGACAGGATTAACTCTGGGGCCAACGTCCTGACTTTC
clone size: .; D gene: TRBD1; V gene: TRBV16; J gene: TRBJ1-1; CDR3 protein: CASSQQGAMNTEAFF; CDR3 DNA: TGTGCCAGCAGCCAACAGGGGGCGATGAACACTGAAGCTTTCTTT
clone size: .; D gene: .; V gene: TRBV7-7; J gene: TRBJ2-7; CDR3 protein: CASSFRVGEQYF; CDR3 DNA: TGTGCCAGCAGCTTCAGGGTCGGGGAGCAGTACTTC
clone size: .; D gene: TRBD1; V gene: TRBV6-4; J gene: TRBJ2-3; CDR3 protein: CASSEGQTGGRTDTQYF; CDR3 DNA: TGTGCCAGCAGTGAGGGCCAAACAGGGGGAAGGACAGATACGCAGTATTTT
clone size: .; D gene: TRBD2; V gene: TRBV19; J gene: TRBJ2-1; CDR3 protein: CASTPGTSGRGEQFF; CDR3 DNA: TGTGCCAGTACTCCCGGGACTAGCGGGAGGGGTGAGCAGTTCTTC
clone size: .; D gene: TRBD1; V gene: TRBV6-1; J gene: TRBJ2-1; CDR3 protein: CASSEIDRGREEQFF; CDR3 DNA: TGTGCCAGCAGTGAAATCGACAGGGGGCGTGAAGAGCAGTTCTTC
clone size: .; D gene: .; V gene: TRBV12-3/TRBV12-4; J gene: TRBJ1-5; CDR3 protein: CASSLFGDQPQHF; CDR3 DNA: TGTGCCAGCAGTTTATTCGGGGATCAGCCCCAGCATTTT
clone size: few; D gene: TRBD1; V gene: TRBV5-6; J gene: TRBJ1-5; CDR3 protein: CASSLTGQAHYQPQHF; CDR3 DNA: TGTGCCAGCAGCTTGACGGGACAGGCCCATTATCAGCCCCAGCATTTT
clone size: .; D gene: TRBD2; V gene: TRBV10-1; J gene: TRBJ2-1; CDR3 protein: CASSEASLAGGSSYNEQFF; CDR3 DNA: TGCGCCAGCAGTGAGGCTTCCCTAGCGGGAGGGAGCTCCTACAATGAGCAGTTCTTC
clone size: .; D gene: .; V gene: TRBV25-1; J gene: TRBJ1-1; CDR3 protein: CASSPKGRGLNTEAFF; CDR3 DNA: TGTGCCAGCAGCCCAAAAGGCAGGGGATTGAACACTGAAGCTTTCTTT
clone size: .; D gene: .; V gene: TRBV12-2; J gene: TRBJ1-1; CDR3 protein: CASRLATQSGLGYTEAFF; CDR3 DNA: TGTGCAAGTCGCTTAGCTACCCAGTCGGGGTTAGGGTACACTGAAGCTTTCTTT
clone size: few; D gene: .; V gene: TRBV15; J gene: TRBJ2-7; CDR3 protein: CATSREGGTVTYEQYF; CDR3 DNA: TGTGCCACCAGCAGAGAAGGAGGGACAGTCACCTACGAGCAGTACTTC
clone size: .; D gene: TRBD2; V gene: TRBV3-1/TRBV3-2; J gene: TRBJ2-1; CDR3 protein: CASSQLSSGSYNEQFF; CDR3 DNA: TGTGCCAGCAGCCAGCTATCTAGCGGGAGTTACAATGAGCAGTTCTTC